Presented here are 10 T cell receptor beta chains from one specimen sequenced in a study of cytomegalovirus exposure and HLA in healthy donors. The PCR employed 60 Vbeta primers together with 13 Jbeta primers. Assay used: immunoSEQ multiplex PCR; TCRdb lists only in-frame clones, some missing. The sample has over 150,000 clones, around 80% seen once. The source material was PBMCs. These receptors were collected from a middle-aged man in good health and CMV-seronegative.

This clone has a single count. The rearrangement uses TRBV5-4 and TRBJ2-1, with 8 bases lining up with TRBD2. Per germline, CDR1 SGHNT and CDR2 YYREEE (reference sequence). Trimming at V came to 3 bases and at J to 2 bases, leaving 4 bases not matched to a gene. The CDR3 has 15 residues. The CDR3 DNA reads TGTGCCAGCAGCTCTACTAGCGGACCCTACAATGAGCAGTTCTTC. It codes for CASSSTSGPYNEQFF.

This clone was seen more than once but under ten times. V usage is TRBV5-5 and J usage is TRBJ1-2, with D tentatively TRBD1 (6 bases). V shed 4 bases and J shed 8 bases, with 18 bases lying between them. CDR1 is SGHKS, CDR2 YYEKEE, per germline (reference sequence). CDR3 length equals 14 residues. DNA of the CDR3: TGTGCCAGCAGCCCAAGCGGGGGCGTGAGGGGCTACACCTTC. It specifies CASSPSGGVRGYTF.

The chain links TRBV27 to TRBJ2-7, with D tentatively TRBD2 (6 bases). Trimming cost V 5 bases and J 3 bases, with 17 bases left between them. This CDR3 is built from 15 residues. CDR1 and CDR2 (germline): MNHEY, SMNVEV (reference sequence). The CDR3 loop is CASSIGAGPLYEQYF. The CDR3 DNA sequence: TGTGCCAGCAGTATCGGGGCGGGACCCCTCTACGAGCAGTACTTC.

This clone was seen once. This chain links TRBV28 with TRBJ2-1; D is possibly TRBD2 (5 bases). The V end lost 3 bases, the J end lost 0 bases, and 24 bases lay between the germline ends. The CDR3 covers 20 residues. Germline values: CDR1 MDHEN, CDR2 SYDVKM. The DNA of the CDR3 is TGTGCCAGCAGTTTTTATTGGGTCGGGAAGAGAAGAAGCTCCTACAATGAGCAGTTCTTC. Its translation is CASSFYWVGKRRSSYNEQFF.

The genes are TRBV5-1 and TRBJ2-3; TRBD2 might be the D (5 bases). Germline V CDR1 and CDR2: SGHRS, YFSETQ. V dropped 3 bases and J dropped 2 bases, with 10 bases sitting between them. This CDR3 has 14 residues. CDR3 loop: CASSSLANTDTQYF. CDR3 nucleotides: TGCGCCAGCAGCTCCCTAGCTAACACAGATACGCAGTATTTT. Complete variable domain (other parts from reference TRBV5-1 and TRBJ2-3): KAGVTQTPRYLIKTRGQQVTLSCSPISGHRSVSWYQQTPGQGLQFLFEYFSETQRNKGNFPGRFSGRQFSNSRSEMNVSTLELGDSALYLCASSSLANTDTQYFGPGTRLTVL.

This clone occurred once. The V and J genes are TRBV6-5 and TRBJ1-2; D uncertain. Trimming cost V 3 bases and J 2 bases, with 7 bases left between them. The CDR3 has 13 amino acids. Germline V CDR1 and CDR2: MNHEY, SVGAGI. CDR3 nucleotide sequence: TGTGCCAGCAGTTATTCGGGGAACTATGGCTACACCTTC. It translates to CASSYSGNYGYTF.

A remark on this clone: At the DNA level, this CDR3 is encoded by other sequences in the same sample as well. V gene TRBV18 combines with J gene TRBJ2-7; a possible D gene is TRBD2 (6 bases). CDR3 length equals 13 residues. V lost 3 bases to trimming and J lost 3 bases, with 9 bases between them. CDR1 is KGHSH and CDR2 is LQKENI in the germline V gene. Here the CDR3 reads CASSPSGSYEQYF. The CDR3 DNA follows: TGTGCCAGCTCACCCTCCGGGAGCTACGAGCAGTACTTC.

This clone has just one count. The V gene is TRBV14, the J gene TRBJ2-6; the D is unclear. Trimming removed 4 bases from V and 0 bases from J, with 7 bases in between. The length of the CDR3 is 15 residues. CDR1 is SGHDN, CDR2 FVKESK, per germline. CDR3 DNA sequence: TGTGCCAGCAGCCGCCTTAGCTCTGGGGCCAACGTCCTGACTTTC. Protein product: CASSRLSSGANVLTF.

The chain is built from TRBV5-1 and TRBJ2-4, with 10 bases aligning to TRBD2. With 4 bases clipped from V and 9 bases from J, the junction kept 16 bases outside the gene matches. The CDR3 runs to 17 residues. CDR1 is SGHRS, CDR2 YFSETQ, per germline. The CDR3 region has the DNA TGCGCCAGCAGCCTCGGACTAGCGGAAGCTCGGGTTACCATTCAGTACTTC. Amino acids: CASSLGLAEARVTIQYF.

The genes are TRBV6-7 and TRBJ1-1; D gene ambiguous. TRBV6-7 is recorded as an ORF, its role being uncertain. CDR3 length: 17 amino acids. V shed 2 bases and J shed 0 bases, with 16 bases lying between them. The CDR3 nucleotides read TGTGCCAGCAGTTACAGCGGAATGGAGTTCATGAACACTGAAGCTTTCTTT. This encodes CASSYSGMEFMNTEAFF.